What follows describes a single T cell receptor (beta chain). Generated by immunoSEQ multiplex PCR, the TCRdb table keeps only in-frame clones and is missing some. The sample has a few hundred thousand clones, about four fifths seen once; the top ten hold 2% to 2.5%. The sample belongs to a study of blood T cell repertoires in COVID-19. The source of this sequence is a woman aged 55-70 years with acute or convalescent COVID-19. Sequencing input: peripheral blood.

The CDR3 is CASSIRQGFSQPQHF. CDR3 nucleotide sequence: TGTGCCAGTAGTATCCGACAGGGGTTCTCCCAGCCCCAGCATTTT. The chain links TRBV19 to TRBJ1-5; TRBD1 matches at 8 bases. The CDR3 is made up of 15 amino acids. Germline CDR1 is LNHDA and CDR2 is SQIVND (reference sequence). After removal of 3 bases from V and 7 bases from J, the junction contained 8 bases not matched to a gene.